This T cell receptor beta chain was sequenced for a study of blood T cell repertoires in COVID-19. Overall study context: Some COVID-19 samples were acute and others convalescent; all came from the United States, Italy and Spain. PBMCs, B-cell-depleted T cells, or T cells provided the cDNA or gDNA that made up the material.

Per germline, CDR1 SGHRS and CDR2 YFSETQ. Trimming took off 5 bases at V and 0 bases at J, with 8 bases between the two ends. The CDR3 runs 13 residues. Clones were read by immunoSEQ multiplex PCR, and TCRdb kept only the in-frame ones, dropping some. The data hold tens of thousands of clones, with approximately 86% observed a single time. This receptor was taken from an elderly man with active COVID-19. The rearrangement joins TRBV5-1 to TRBJ1-2; D possibly corresponds to TRBD1 (5 bases). Material for sequencing was peripheral blood. Here the CDR3 DNA reads TGCGCCAGCAGGGACACTTCTAACTATGGCTACACCTTC. This codes for CASRDTSNYGYTF.